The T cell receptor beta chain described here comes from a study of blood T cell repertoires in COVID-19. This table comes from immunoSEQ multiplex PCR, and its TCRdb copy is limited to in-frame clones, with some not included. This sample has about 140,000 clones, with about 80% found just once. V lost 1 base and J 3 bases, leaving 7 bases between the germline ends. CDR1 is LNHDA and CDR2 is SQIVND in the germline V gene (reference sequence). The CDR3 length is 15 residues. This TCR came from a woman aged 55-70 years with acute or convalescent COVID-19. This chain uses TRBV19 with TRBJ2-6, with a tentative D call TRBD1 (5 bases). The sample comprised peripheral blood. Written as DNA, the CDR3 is TGTGCCAGTAGTATAGCAGGGATTGGGGCCAACGTCCTGACTTTC. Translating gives CASSIAGIGANVLTF.